Listed below are T cell receptor beta chains from one sample, sequenced in a study of blood T cell repertoires in COVID-19. Measured with immunoSEQ multiplex PCR; TCRdb has only the in-frame clones, and not every one. The data show fewer than 25,000 clones, with 75% to 90% seen just once and about 18% held by the top ten. The specimen sequenced was peripheral blood. The source of these receptors is a human donor with acute or convalescent COVID-19. The donor label of this sample is uncertain. Both conserved end residues are part of each CDR3.

J gene | V gene | CDR3 protein
TRBJ2-2 | TRBV4-1 | CASSQGALGELFF
TRBJ1-3 | TRBV4-3 | CASSQDSGNTIYF
TRBJ2-7 | TRBV5-1 | CASSLWGTGGFEQYF
TRBJ2-1 | TRBV6-5 | CASSLRTGGTEQFF
TRBJ1-5 | TRBV19 | CASSIMRDRGNQPQHF
TRBJ2-2 | TRBV5-1 | CASSPKGLAGTGELFF
TRBJ2-1 | TRBV7-3 | CASSPGVGGGPPYNEQFF
TRBJ2-2 | TRBV6-5 | CASSSLAGETGAELFF
TRBJ1-4 | TRBV9 | CASSPQGAGGEKLFF
TRBJ1-1 | TRBV19 | CASSIRAGTEAFF
TRBJ1-1 | TRBV7-9 | CASSQGTVMNTEAFF
TRBJ2-1 | TRBV9 | CASSVHGSGRAVNEQFF
TRBJ2-7 | TRBV25-1 | CASSETGTGAYEQYF
TRBJ1-2 | TRBV19 | CASSIVGDSYGYTF
TRBJ2-2 | TRBV27 | CASSLTRTGELFF
TRBJ2-7 | TRBV9 | CASSVATGTSAYEQYF
TRBJ2-2 | TRBV27 | CASSLSRGGYTGELFF
TRBJ1-6 | TRBV12-3/TRBV12-4 | CASLRGDSPLHF
TRBJ2-1 | TRBV19 | CASSTPGQGKYNEQFF
TRBJ2-7 | TRBV4-2 | CASSPLGPAGGPREQYF
TRBJ2-7 | TRBV2 | CASSFGQDSYEQYF
TRBJ2-5 | TRBV5-4 | CASSLELRQETQYF
TRBJ2-2 | TRBV6-5 | CASSRGLNTGELFF
TRBJ2-3 | TRBV11-2 | CASSLEGQGIDTQYF
TRBJ2-3 | TRBV7-3 | CASSLSGLAVSTDTQYF
TRBJ1-5 | TRBV5-4 | CASSLVLQGAPSNQPQHF
TRBJ2-7 | TRBV5-1 | CATSRTGGNYEQYF
TRBJ2-3 | TRBV5-1 | CASTPGTDTQYF
TRBJ2-5 | TRBV28 | CASSPGLAGAETQYF
TRBJ1-1 | TRBV12-3/TRBV12-4 | CASTLQGDTEAFF
TRBJ2-7 | TRBV6-5 | CASTPRQGDEQYF
TRBJ1-5 | TRBV19 | CASSGARRDNQPQHF
TRBJ2-5 | TRBV7-8 | CASSTNGVTLGTQYF
TRBJ2-7 | TRBV5-1 | CASSGEYEQYF
TRBJ1-5 | TRBV19 | CASSRDSGFGEPQHF
TRBJ2-3 | TRBV2 | CASTPNPQGATDTQYF
TRBJ2-2 | TRBV3-1/TRBV3-2 | CASSHDRITGELFF
TRBJ1-5 | TRBV19 | CASSIVPRAVSNQPQHF
TRBJ2-5 | TRBV6-2/TRBV6-3 | CASSYPGRLAGAQETQYF
TRBJ2-3 | TRBV2 | CASSPDPRDTQYF
TRBJ1-2 | TRBV4-3 | CASSQDRGRGSGYTF
TRBJ1-2 | TRBV18 | CASSRSGGDGYTF
TRBJ1-1 | TRBV2 | CASIPDTNTEAFF
TRBJ1-5 | TRBV12-5 | CASGLGQGASNQPQHF
TRBJ1-3 | TRBV2 | CASSQGYSGNTIYF
TRBJ2-6 | TRBV4-1 | CASSQTPGQGSSGANVLTF
TRBJ2-2 | TRBV27 | CATQRGGYTGELFF
TRBJ1-5 | TRBV7-6 | CASSSYSNQPQHF
TRBJ1-1 | TRBV15 | CATSRDPQGAIEAFF
TRBJ2-7 | TRBV19 | CASSILWGPPYEQYF
TRBJ2-6 | TRBV2 | CASSDRPNLSGANVLTF
TRBJ2-1 | TRBV12-5 | CASGLVLGDRGPRSSYNEQFF
TRBJ2-3 | TRBV5-1 | CASSLRTSGLSTDTQYF
TRBJ1-2 | TRBV5-6 | CASSLSEGWSSYTF
TRBJ2-7 | TRBV7-3 | CASSPNGGTGLEQYF